A selection of T cell receptor beta chains follows, all from one sample in a study of early T cells in non-severe SARS-CoV-2 infection. TCRdb re-called the 5' RACE reads through MiXCR, storing one row per CDR3 protein. This sample has roughly 64,000 distinct CDR3 sequences, with roughly 14% found just once. Sequenced material: whole blood. The receptors were gathered from an adult who was a healthcare worker with PCR-confirmed SARS-CoV-2 infection or an uninfected control (not recorded which). Both conserved end residues are part of each CDR3. D genes are given only for firm matches. Part of the rows lack a size; the others show once, few, many or a class for expanded clones.

.	TRBV7-2	TRBJ2-1	TRBD2	TGTGCCAGCAGCCCTAGCGGGGGAACCTACAATGAGCAGTTCTTC	CASSPSGGTYNEQFF
.	TRBV7-9	TRBJ2-1	TRBD1	TGTGCCAGCAGCTCGACAGGGCGGTCCACCTACAATGAGCAGTTCTTC	CASSSTGRSTYNEQFF
.	TRBV4-1	TRBJ2-6	.	TGCGCCAGCAGCCAGATCTCTGGGGCCAACGTCCTGACTTTC	CASSQISGANVLTF
many	TRBV11-2	TRBJ2-1	.	TGTGCCAGCAGCCGTGAGGGAAGGGTGAGCGATGAGCAGTTCTTC	CASSREGRVSDEQFF
few	TRBV7-2	TRBJ2-5	TRBD2	TGTGCCAGCAGCTTAGTGGGGACTAGCGGAGAGACCCAGTACTTC	CASSLVGTSGETQYF
many	TRBV7-6	TRBJ2-7	.	TGTGCCAGCAGCTTTGGGCGGACAGAAGCGTTCTACGAGCAGTACTTC	CASSFGRTEAFYEQYF
few	TRBV28	TRBJ2-7	TRBD1	TGTGCCAGCAGCCCAACGGGACAGGGGGACGAGCAGTACTTC	CASSPTGQGDEQYF
many	TRBV12-3/TRBV12-4	TRBJ2-2	.	TGTGCCAGCAGTTTGGCAGGGCCCACCGGGGAGCTGTTTTTT	CASSLAGPTGELFF
few	TRBV6-6	TRBJ1-1	.	TGTGCCAGCAGTCGGATGAACACTGAAGCTTTCTTT	CASSRMNTEAFF
many	TRBV7-9	TRBJ2-7	.	TGTGCCAGCAGCTTAGGGGGGATCCCCTACGAGCAGTACTTC	CASSLGGIPYEQYF
few	TRBV12-3/TRBV12-4	TRBJ1-6	.	TGTGCCAGCAGTTTAGCGCCAGGGACGTATTCACCCCTCCACTTT	CASSLAPGTYSPLHF
.	TRBV20-1	TRBJ2-3	TRBD2	TGCAGTGCTAGGGCTAGCGGGGGTCCAGATACGCAGTATTTT	CSARASGGPDTQYF
.	TRBV24-1	TRBJ2-1	TRBD1	TGTGCCACCAGTGATTTGGACAGGGCCAATGAGCAGTTCTTC	CATSDLDRANEQFF
.	TRBV7-9	TRBJ1-4	.	TGTGCCAGCAGCTTTGGCACAACTAATGAAAAACTGTTTTTT	CASSFGTTNEKLFF
.	TRBV1	TRBJ2-1	.	TGCACCAGCAGCAGTCCGGGACTCTACTACATCGATGAGCAGTTCTTC	CTSSSPGLYYIDEQFF
many	TRBV5-6	TRBJ2-3	.	TGTGCCAGCAGCTGGGGCGGAACAGATACGCAGTATTTT	CASSWGGTDTQYF
many	TRBV19	TRBJ2-5	.	TGTGCCAGTAGCGGGACTGGGGCGTTGAAGACCCAGTACTTC	CASSGTGALKTQYF
few	TRBV29-1	TRBJ1-5	.	TGCAGCGTTATTCAGCCCCAGCATTTT	CSVIQPQHF
few	TRBV5-5	TRBJ1-6	.	TGTGCCAGCAGCGGGACGGGCCGCGGTAATTCACCCCTCCACTTT	CASSGTGRGNSPLHF
.	TRBV20-1	TRBJ2-7	.	TGCAGTGCCCGTCCCCCAGGGGTCGGGTACGAGCAGTACTTC	CSARPPGVGYEQYF
many	TRBV9	TRBJ2-7	TRBD1	TGTGCCAGCAGCGTAGGTCCAGGGGGCCTCTACGAGCAGTACTTC	CASSVGPGGLYEQYF
many	TRBV7-6	TRBJ2-7	.	TGTGCCAGCAGCTCCCGGGACGGAGCCTACGAGCAGTACTTC	CASSSRDGAYEQYF
.	TRBV6-2/TRBV6-3	TRBJ1-6	.	TGTGCCAGCAGTAAGTTTGTGCCACCCCTCCACTTT	CASSKFVPPLHF
few	TRBV25-1	TRBJ2-1	TRBD1	TGTGCCAGCAGTCCCCGGGACAGGGGATCGGATGAGCAGTTCTTC	CASSPRDRGSDEQFF
.	TRBV7-9	TRBJ1-1	.	TGTGCCAGCAGTGACTTGAACACTGAAGCTTTCTTT	CASSDLNTEAFF
many	TRBV11-2	TRBJ2-1	TRBD2	TGTGCCAGCAGCCCCAAGGGACTAGCGGGTTCCAATGAGCAGTTCTTC	CASSPKGLAGSNEQFF
few	TRBV9	TRBJ2-7	.	TGTGCCAGCAGCGTAGCGGGACGGGGTGAGCAGTACTTC	CASSVAGRGEQYF
few	TRBV28	TRBJ2-3	TRBD1	TGTGCCAGCAGTTTCCGGCAGGGGGCATCAGATACGCAGTATTTT	CASSFRQGASDTQYF
.	TRBV20-1	TRBJ2-1	.	TGCAGTGCTATCGCGGACTTCTACAATGAGCAGTTCTTC	CSAIADFYNEQFF
.	TRBV29-1	TRBJ2-5	TRBD2	TGCAGCGTTGAACGGGGGGGCAGGCTGCAAGAGACCCAGTACTTC	CSVERGGRLQETQYF
few	TRBV7-9	TRBJ2-4	TRBD1	TGTGCCAGCAGCCCCGGGACAGAATGGGTATTC	CASSPGTEWVF
many	TRBV7-9	TRBJ2-7	.	TGTGCCAGCAGCTTAGTAGGCGACTCCTACGAGCAGTACTTC	CASSLVGDSYEQYF
.	TRBV6-6	TRBJ1-3	TRBD1	TGTGCCAGCAGTTACTTGACAGGGGGCTCTGGAAACACCATATATTTT	CASSYLTGGSGNTIYF
few	TRBV29-1	TRBJ2-7	.	TGCAGCGTTGAAGACCACAACAACTACGAGCAGTACTTC	CSVEDHNNYEQYF
few	TRBV4-1	TRBJ2-5	TRBD2	TGCGCCAGCAGCCACCCTAGGACTAGCGGGGAAGAGACCCAGTACTTC	CASSHPRTSGEETQYF
.	TRBV18	TRBJ1-4	.	TGTGCCAGCTCACCACCAGGGAACCTGAACGAAAAACTGTTTTTT	CASSPPGNLNEKLFF
.	TRBV21-1	TRBJ2-7	.	TGTGCCAGCAGCGGCGGACAGTTCCGGACCTACGAGCAGTACTTC	CASSGGQFRTYEQYF
many	TRBV20-1	TRBJ2-7	.	TGCAGTGCTAGACAGTCCGGGGATTCGGGTGAGCAGTACTTC	CSARQSGDSGEQYF
.	TRBV10-1	TRBJ2-3	.	TGCGCCAGCAGTGAAATCGCCGGGACGGGGACCAGCACAGATACGCAGTATTTT	CASSEIAGTGTSTDTQYF
few	TRBV5-4	TRBJ2-3	.	TGTGCCAGCAGCTTGCACGGGTACACAGATACGCAGTATTTT	CASSLHGYTDTQYF
few	TRBV20-1	TRBJ2-3	TRBD2	TGCAGTGCTAGAGATCGTAGTAGCGGGGACCCCGATACGCAGTATTTT	CSARDRSSGDPDTQYF
.	TRBV12-3/TRBV12-4	TRBJ1-4	.	TGTGCCAGCAGCGAACAGCTTAATGAAAAACTGTTTTTT	CASSEQLNEKLFF
.	TRBV9	TRBJ1-1	.	TGTGCCAGCAGCCCCTGGGCGGGTGAAGCTTTCTTT	CASSPWAGEAFF
few	TRBV20-1	TRBJ1-5	TRBD1	TGCAGTGCTCGCATGGACAGGGGGGATCAGCCCCAGCATTTT	CSARMDRGDQPQHF